This T cell receptor (beta chain) was captured by sequencing in a study of cytomegalovirus exposure and HLA in healthy donors. Study outcomes and limitations: High specificity and sensitivity for cytomegalovirus status were reported for the classifier. Follow-up analysis seemed to connect common viral pathogens with several of the most significant clusters identified. Cytomegalovirus-associated status was assigned to 164 TCR beta chains.

The CDR3 is 14 amino acids. The V and J ends lost 5 bases and 7 bases, in that order; junction bases with no gene match: 5. Germline values: CDR1 PRHDT, CDR2 FYEKMQ (reference sequence). With regard to this clone: The antigen remains undetermined.

13 Jbeta primers and 60 Vbeta primers were used for the PCR. Study processing details: Counted up in a later analysis, unique TCR beta chains came to about 80 million, with about 9.9 million shared. Profiling relied on immunoSEQ multiplex PCR, and the TCRdb table lists in-frame clones only, not all of them. The V and J calls and clone size are taken from that table; D and trimming were inferred from the DNA. The sample lists 200,000 to 300,000 clones, roughly four fifths occurring once. The chain is built from TRBV13 and TRBJ1-6, with TRBD1 identical over 7 bases. The clonotype was recovered from a woman aged 35 to 49 in good health and CMV-seropositive. The sequencing input was PBMCs. The DNA of the CDR3 is TGTGCCAGCAGCCACTACAGGGGAAATTCACCCCTCCACTTT. This encodes CASSHYRGNSPLHF.